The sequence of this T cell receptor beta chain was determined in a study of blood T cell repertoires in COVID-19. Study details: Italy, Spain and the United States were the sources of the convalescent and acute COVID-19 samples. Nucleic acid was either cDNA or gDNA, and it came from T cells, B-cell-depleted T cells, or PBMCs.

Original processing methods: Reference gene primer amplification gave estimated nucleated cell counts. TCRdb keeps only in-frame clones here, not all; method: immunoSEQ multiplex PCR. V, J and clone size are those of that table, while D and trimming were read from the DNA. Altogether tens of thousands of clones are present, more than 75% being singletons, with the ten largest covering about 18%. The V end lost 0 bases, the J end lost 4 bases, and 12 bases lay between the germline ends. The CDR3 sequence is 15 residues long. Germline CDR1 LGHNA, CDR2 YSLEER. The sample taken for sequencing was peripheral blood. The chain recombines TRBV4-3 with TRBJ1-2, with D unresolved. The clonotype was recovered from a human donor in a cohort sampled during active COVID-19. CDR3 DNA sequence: TGCGCCAGCAGCCAAGAGTCCTCGGCGGGCTATGGCTACACCTTC. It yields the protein CASSQESSAGYGYTF.